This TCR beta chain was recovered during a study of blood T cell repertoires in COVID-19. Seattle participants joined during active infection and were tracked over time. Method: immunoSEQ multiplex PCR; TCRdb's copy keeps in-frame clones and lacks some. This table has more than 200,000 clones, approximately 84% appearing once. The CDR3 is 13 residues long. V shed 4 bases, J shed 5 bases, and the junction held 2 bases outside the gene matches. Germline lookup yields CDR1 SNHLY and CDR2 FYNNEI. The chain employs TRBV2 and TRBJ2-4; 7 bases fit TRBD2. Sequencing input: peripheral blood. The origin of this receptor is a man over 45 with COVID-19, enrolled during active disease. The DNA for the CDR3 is TGTGCCAGCAGTGGGGACTACCAAAACATTCAGTACTTC. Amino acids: CASSGDYQNIQYF.